This TCR beta chain was sequenced for a study of graft-versus-host responses after intestinal transplantation. As for the study in general: For two to three years after anti-thymocyte globulin induction, all recipients took tacrolimus and steroids. Overall study findings and caveats: Association was observed between peak circulating GvH clone levels and early post-transplant HvG declines. Individuals carrying graft-donor T cell macrochimerism showed high graft-versus-host to host-versus-graft clonal ratios in allografts.

Method: immunoSEQ multiplex PCR; TCRdb's copy keeps in-frame clones and lacks some. The top ten clones hold roughly a sixth of a sample with under 100,000 clones, 80% to 95% of them seen once. With respect to this clone: Its antigen remains unidentified.

Germline lookup yields CDR1 MNHEY and CDR2 SMNVEV (reference sequence). There are 11 residues in the CDR3. Here the sequenced sample was PBMCs, taken just under 460 days after intestinal transplant. The V gene is TRBV27, the J gene TRBJ2-5; no definite D call. The tail of the sequence fits TRBJ2-7 better, so the J call may be wrong. The source of this sequence is a human patient who received an intestinal transplant, so some T cells may come from the graft donor. The CDR3 here is CASSLGYEQYF. The CDR3, as DNA: TGTGCCAGCAGTTTGGGCTACGAGCAGTACTTC.